The 17 T cell receptor beta chains below all came from one sample that was sequenced in a study of tumor and adjacent non-tumor tissue in lung cancer. Three rounds of nested PCR, following a modified ARM-PCR protocol, produced the TCRbeta library. Using its own MiXCR run on the multiplex PCR reads, TCRdb lists one record per CDR3 protein. The sample gives 55,000 to 75,000 distinct CDR3 sequences, 55% to 75% of which show up once; around 21% is in the top ten. This sample's RNA came from whole unsorted tissue. The source material was lung tumor tissue. These receptors all stem from a man aged 50 or older with non-small cell lung cancer.

Regarding this clonotype: It is likely a read error, because the conserved phenylalanine at the end of the CDR3 is missing. This rearrangement joins TRBV11-2 to TRBJ2-1, with a tentative D call TRBD2 (6 bases). Germline V CDR1 and CDR2: SGHAT, FQNNGV. The CDR3 length is 13 residues. The CDR3 protein is CATSYRRGNGQFL. The CDR3 DNA is TGTGCCACCAGCTATAGGAGGGGAAATGGGCAGTTCTTA.

V gene TRBV4-1 combines with J gene TRBJ2-1, with a possible D match to TRBD2 (6 bases). The V end was cut by 10 bases, the J end by 4 bases, with 20 bases between. The CDR3 is made up of 15 amino acids. CDR1 and CDR2 from the germline V gene are MGHRA and YSYEKL. Here the CDR3 reads CATSQVGSSYNEQFF. The CDR3 coding sequence is TGCGCCACCAGTCAAGTCGGGAGCTCTTACAATGAGCAGTTCTTC.

Concerning this clonotype: Just one base apart from a much larger clone, this may be a read error. In nucleotides, the CDR3 is TGTGCCAGCAACTCTCGATACGAGCAGTACTTC. As protein: CASNSRYEQYF. The rearrangement links TRBV11-2 to TRBJ2-7; D unresolved. Looked up from germline, CDR1 is SGHAT and CDR2 is FQNNGV. V shed 7 bases and J shed 4 bases, with 8 bases lying between them. The CDR3 is 11 amino acids.

With regard to this clonotype: One end of the junction varies from germline; a read error may be responsible. The chain carries TRBV20-1 and TRBJ1-2; unclear D gene. The CDR3 has 14 residues. CDR1 DFQATT and CDR2 SNEGSKA come from the germline V gene (reference sequence). CDR3 coding DNA: TGCAGTGCTAGAGTAGCGGGAGCTAGCTATGGCTACACGTTC. Its translation is CSARVAGASYGYTF.

This rearrangement joins TRBV12-3 or TRBV12-4 to TRBJ2-3; TRBD2 aligns across 9 bases. V shed 0 bases and J 0 bases; nucleotides not matched to a gene: 4. The CDR3 length is 17 residues. The CDR3 here is CASSLALAGLSTDTQYF. DNA of the CDR3: TGTGCCAGCAGTTTAGCCCTAGCGGGGCTTAGCACAGATACGCAGTATTTT.

This clonotype was observed a few times. A much larger clone is a single base away; this may be a read error. The rearrangement uses TRBV29-1 and TRBJ2-5; TRBD1 or TRBD2 may be the D gene (5 bases each). Per germline, CDR1 SQVTM and CDR2 ANQGSEA. The CDR3 is 13 amino acids. The CDR3 region is CGVDAGTLETQYF. For the CDR3, the DNA is TGCGGCGTTGATGCCGGGACCTTAGAGACCCAGTACTTC.

Details on this clonotype: Germline is not matched at one junction end, which may reflect a read error. The V call is TRBV11-1, the J call TRBJ2-1, with D unclear. The germline CDR1 and CDR2 sequences are SGHAT and FQDESV (reference sequence). CDR3 size: 14 residues. For the CDR3, the DNA is TGTGCCATCAGCGTAGAACGAACAGACAATGAGCAGTTCTTC. Amino acid sequence: CAISVERTDNEQFF.

Notes on this clonotype: A much larger clone lies a single base off, so this may be a read error. The CDR3 end shows no conserved phenylalanine or tryptophan, and so a read error is likely. J is TRBJ2-1 and V is TRBV5-6; possible D gene TRBD1, 5 bases. The CDR3 is 17 residues long. Trimming took off 4 bases at V and 0 bases at J, with 17 bases between the two ends. Germline V CDR1 and CDR2: SGHDT, YYEEEE. CDR3 sequence reads: CASSTWGSSSSYNEQFI. The CDR3 DNA reads TGTGCCAGCAGCACCTGGGGCAGCTCAAGCTCCTACAATGAGCAGTTCATC.

Notes on this clonotype: Lacking the conserved final phenylalanine or tryptophan, this CDR3 likely reflects a read error. J is TRBJ1-1 and V is TRBV29-1; 7 bases line up with TRBD1. The CDR3 loop spans 14 amino acids. With 7 bases clipped from V and 3 bases from J, the junction kept 11 bases outside the gene matches. Looked up from germline, CDR1 is SQVTM and CDR2 is ANQGSEA. In DNA form, the CDR3 reads TGCAGCGCCAGGAGAGGGGGCTTGTACACTGAAGCTTTCCTC. Translation gives CSARRGGLYTEAFL.

As concerns this clonotype: The missing conserved phenylalanine or tryptophan at the end of this CDR3 makes a read error likely. This sequence joins TRBV10-2 and TRBJ2-4; no reliable D call. CDR1 and CDR2 (germline): WSHSY, SAAADI. The CDR3 extends over 14 amino acids. The CDR3 is CASSGGIVKNTQYL. CDR3 DNA sequence: TGCGCCAGCAGTGGGGGAATCGTCAAAAACACTCAGTACTTA.

Only a few counts were recorded for this clonotype. With a much larger clone just one base away, this may be a read error. This sequence joins TRBV6-1 and TRBJ2-2, with D perhaps TRBD1 (6 bases). Trimming removed 7 bases at V and 4 bases at J, with 10 bases between. This CDR3 spans 13 amino acids. From germline, CDR1 is MNHNS and CDR2 SASEGT. The CDR3 region is CASNLRGTGELFF. Written as DNA, the CDR3 is TGTGCCAGCAACCTCAGGGGCACCGGGGAGCTGTTTTTT.

Concerning this clonotype itself: One junction end does not reproduce the germline sequence, and a read error may be involved. The J gene is TRBJ2-1, the V gene TRBV4-2; D may be TRBD1 (7 bases). The germline V gene has CDR1 LGHNA and CDR2 YNFKEQ. This CDR3 comprises 16 residues. CDR3 bases: TGTACCAGCAGCCAAGGGGGCGGCGGGGCGGGCAATGAGCACTTCTTC. This codes for CTSSQGGGGAGNEHFF.

Concerning this clonotype itself: One base away lies a much larger clone, so this may be a sequencing read error. The rearrangement uses TRBV12-3 or TRBV12-4 and TRBJ2-3, with a weak D call TRBD2 (5 bases). The CDR3 covers 14 residues. The CDR3 region is CTSSPWESRDTQYF. CDR3 in DNA: TGTACCAGCAGTCCTTGGGAGAGTCGGGATACGCAGTATTTT.

Worth noting for this clonotype: A read error may produce the germline difference seen at one junction end. The chain employs TRBV2 and TRBJ2-1; tentatively, D is TRBD1 (6 bases). Germline loops: CDR1 SNHLY, CDR2 FYNNEI. The CDR3 consists of 13 residues. CDR3 nucleotides: TGTGCCAGCAGCGTGGGACAATACAATAAGCAGTTCTTC. This gives the protein CASSVGQYNKQFF.

In regard to this clonotype: The conserved phenylalanine or tryptophan is not found at the CDR3 terminus, so this likely reflects a read error. The chain has TRBV11-3 and TRBJ2-3, with TRBD1 as a possible D gene (6 bases). The J call may be wrong; the DNA end is better matched by TRBJ1-5. This CDR3 is 17 amino acids long. Germline-derived CDR1 and CDR2 are SGHNT and YENEEA. The CDR3, as DNA: TGTGCCAGCAGCTCCGGGACTAGCGGGGGGGCCTCAGATACGCAGCATTAT. Amino acid sequence: CASSSGTSGGASDTQHY.

About this clonotype itself: A much larger clone differs by one base, so this may be a read error. The rearrangement uses TRBV29-1 and TRBJ2-1, with 10 bases fitting TRBD2. The CDR3 totals 14 residues. The V gene end was trimmed by 6 bases and the J gene end by 8 bases; junction bases not matched to a gene: 10. Germline CDR1 is SQVTM and CDR2 is ANQGSEA. CDR3 in amino acids: CSVGSGRGDDEQFF. CDR3 nucleotide sequence: TGCAGCGTGGGAAGCGGGAGGGGGGACGATGAGCAGTTCTTC.

This clonotype has at least ten counts. The chain recombines TRBV7-9 with TRBJ2-7; maybe TRBD2 (7 bases). V lost 2 bases to trimming and J lost 2 bases, with 22 bases between them. Per the germline V gene, CDR1 is SEHNR and CDR2 is FQNEAQ (reference sequence). The CDR3 contains 18 residues. CDR3 loop: CASSLRGGDIRSTYEQYF. For the CDR3, the DNA is TGTGCCAGCAGCTTAAGGGGAGGGGACATCCGTTCTACCTACGAGCAGTACTTC.